This T cell receptor beta chain was found in a study of chemoradiotherapy in HPV16-positive cancers. Background on the study: Candidate HPV-specific clones and shared TCR motifs came from a couple of HPV16-positive patients.

TCRdb's copy holds only in-frame clones and misses some; the assay was immunoSEQ multiplex PCR. The sample has fewer than 2,500 clones; 89% are singletons. The V gene end was trimmed by 4 bases and the J gene end by 6 bases; junction bases not matched to a gene: 9. CDR3 length: 16 amino acids. In germline, CDR1 is SGDLS, CDR2 YYNGEE. The chain joins TRBV9 to TRBJ2-3, with 12 bases identical to TRBD1. The sequence derives from a human donor with HPV-associated anogenital cancer. The sample consisted of tumor tissue, taken from a patient who underwent chemoradiotherapy. The CDR3 reads CASSLTWDRGLDTQYF. The CDR3 nucleotides are TGTGCCAGCAGCCTCACTTGGGACAGGGGGCTTGATACGCAGTATTTT. The whole variable domain, filled in from reference TRBV9 and TRBJ2-3, reads DSGVTQTPKHLITATGQRVTLRCSPRSGDLSVYWYQQSLDQGLQFLIQYYNGEERAKGNILERFSAQQFPDLHSELNLSSLELGDSALYFCASSLTWDRGLDTQYFGPGTRLTVL.